This TCR beta chain came from a study of T cell responses to AZD1222 COVID-19 vaccine. Study findings and constraints: Of the AZD1222 recipients, only five to seven were seropositive at baseline. Repertoire sampling occurred only after the peak T cell response. Females made up more of the donors, who were largely white British, and clonal diversity may have come out too low.

This clone was picked up one time. What it binds is not known. V gave up 2 bases and J gave up 8 bases, with 21 bases separating them. The CDR3 runs 16 residues. The germline gives CDR1 MNHEY, CDR2 SMNVEV (reference sequence). Assay: immunoSEQ multiplex PCR; the TCRdb copy retains only in-frame clones and omits some. The table lists 130,000 to 150,000 clones, 82% of them singletons, with roughly 4.5% in the top ten. The V call is TRBV27, the J call TRBJ1-2; D remains ambiguous. The source was peripheral blood, collected on day 0 of MenACWY control vaccination. This TCR was sampled from an adult in good health. CDR3 amino acids: CASSLGGAVGSGGYTF. The CDR3 DNA reads as TGTGCCAGCAGTTTAGGTGGTGCTGTGGGCTCGGGCGGCTACACCTTC.